The entry that follows covers one T cell receptor beta chain sequence. The patients, who ranged from 18 to 65 in age, presented with newly diagnosed hyperthyroidism lasting under 2 months. Trimming took off 0 bases at V and 5 bases at J, with 17 bases between the two ends. CDR3 length: 17 residues. Germline assignment: CDR1 SGHKS and CDR2 YYEKEE (reference sequence). This record comes from a study of T cells in Graves' hyperthyroidism and ophthalmopathy. From RNA transcripts, TCR beta CDR3 regions were amplified. Initially, a first-round RT-PCR of the TCR CDR3 employed the HTBI primer set. In TCRdb, the multiplex PCR reads were re-called with MiXCR into one record per CDR3 protein. The sample includes more than 300,000 distinct CDR3 sequences, roughly 14% seen only once; the top ten take 20% to 25%.

The clonotype originates from a young woman with Graves' hyperthyroidism. The sequencing input was blood. The V call is TRBV5-5, the J call TRBJ2-2; perhaps D is TRBD1 or TRBD2 (5 bases each). CDR3: CASSLVEISRGTGELFF. CDR3 nucleotides: TGTGCCAGCAGCTTGGTTGAAATCTCGAGGGGAACCGGGGAGCTGTTTTTT.